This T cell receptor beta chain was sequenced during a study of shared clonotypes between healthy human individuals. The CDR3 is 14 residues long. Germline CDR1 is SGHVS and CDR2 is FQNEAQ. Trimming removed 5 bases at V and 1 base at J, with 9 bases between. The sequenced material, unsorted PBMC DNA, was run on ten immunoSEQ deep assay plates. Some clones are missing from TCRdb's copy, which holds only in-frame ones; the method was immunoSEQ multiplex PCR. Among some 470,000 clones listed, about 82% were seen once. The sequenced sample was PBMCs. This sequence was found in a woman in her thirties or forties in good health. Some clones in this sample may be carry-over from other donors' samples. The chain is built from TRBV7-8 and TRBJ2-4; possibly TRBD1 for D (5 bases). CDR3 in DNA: TGTGCCAGCAGCCAGGGTGGGGCCAAAAACATTCAGTACTTC. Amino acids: CASSQGGAKNIQYF.